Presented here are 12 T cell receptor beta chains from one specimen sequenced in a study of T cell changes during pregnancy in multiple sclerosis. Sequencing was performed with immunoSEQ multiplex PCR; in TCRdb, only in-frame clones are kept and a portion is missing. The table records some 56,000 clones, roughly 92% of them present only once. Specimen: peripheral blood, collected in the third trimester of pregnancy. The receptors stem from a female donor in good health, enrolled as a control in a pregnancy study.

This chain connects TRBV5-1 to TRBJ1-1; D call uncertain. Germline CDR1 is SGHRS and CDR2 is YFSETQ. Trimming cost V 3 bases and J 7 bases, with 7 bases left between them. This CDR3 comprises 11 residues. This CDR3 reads CASSSRVEAFF. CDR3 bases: TGCGCCAGCAGCTCGCGGGTTGAAGCTTTCTTT.

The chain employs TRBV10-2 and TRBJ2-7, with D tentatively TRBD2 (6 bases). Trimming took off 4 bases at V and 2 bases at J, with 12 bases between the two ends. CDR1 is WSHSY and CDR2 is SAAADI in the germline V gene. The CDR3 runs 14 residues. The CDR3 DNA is TGCGCCAGCAGTGTCTCGGGGGAAACCTACGAGCAGTACTTC. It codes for CASSVSGETYEQYF.

This CDR3 reads CASSYRRGGSYEQYF. Here the CDR3 DNA reads TGTGCCAGCAGTTACCGGAGGGGAGGGTCCTACGAGCAGTACTTC. The chain couples TRBV6-5 to TRBJ2-7; the match to TRBD2 covers 7 bases. The CDR3 spans 15 residues. From germline, CDR1 is MNHEY and CDR2 SVGAGI. J gave up 1 base and V 2 bases, and 5 bases lay outside the gene matches.

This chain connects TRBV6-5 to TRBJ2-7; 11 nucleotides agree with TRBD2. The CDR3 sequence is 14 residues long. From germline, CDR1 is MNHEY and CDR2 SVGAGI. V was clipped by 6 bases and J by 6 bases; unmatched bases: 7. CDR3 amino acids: CASSPGTSGLEQYF. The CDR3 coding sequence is TGTGCCAGCAGCCCCGGGACTAGCGGACTCGAGCAGTACTTC.

CDR3 DNA: TGTGCCAGCAGTTCCACCAGCATTCAGTACTTC. As protein: CASSSTSIQYF. This rearrangement joins TRBV11-3 to TRBJ2-4; D call uncertain. Germline CDR1 reads SGHNT; CDR2 reads YENEEA. The CDR3 has 11 amino acids. V lost 6 bases and J 9 bases, leaving 9 bases between the germline ends.

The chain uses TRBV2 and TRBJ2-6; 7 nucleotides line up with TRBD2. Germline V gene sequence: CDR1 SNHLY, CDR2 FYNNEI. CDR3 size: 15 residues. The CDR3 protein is CARGISSSGANVLTF. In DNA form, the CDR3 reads TGTGCGCGGGGGATCTCTAGCTCTGGGGCCAACGTCCTGACTTTC.

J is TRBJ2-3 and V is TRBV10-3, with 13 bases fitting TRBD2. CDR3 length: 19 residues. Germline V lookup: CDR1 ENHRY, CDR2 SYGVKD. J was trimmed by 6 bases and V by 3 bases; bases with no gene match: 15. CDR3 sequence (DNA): TGTGCCATCAGTGATTACTCCCGCGGACTAGCGGGAGTTTCGGATACGCAGTATTTT. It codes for CAISDYSRGLAGVSDTQYF.

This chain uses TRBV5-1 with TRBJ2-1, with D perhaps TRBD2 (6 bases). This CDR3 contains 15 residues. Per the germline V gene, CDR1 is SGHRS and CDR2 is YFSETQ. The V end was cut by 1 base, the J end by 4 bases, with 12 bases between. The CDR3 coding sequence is TGCGCCAGCAGCTTGTCGTTAGCGGCGTACAATGAGCAGTTCTTC. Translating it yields CASSLSLAAYNEQFF. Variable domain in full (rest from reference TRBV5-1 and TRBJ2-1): KAGVTQTPRYLIKTRGQQVTLSCSPISGHRSVSWYQQTPGQGLQFLFEYFSETQRNKGNFPGRFSGRQFSNSRSEMNVSTLELGDSALYLCASSLSLAAYNEQFFGPGTRLTVL.

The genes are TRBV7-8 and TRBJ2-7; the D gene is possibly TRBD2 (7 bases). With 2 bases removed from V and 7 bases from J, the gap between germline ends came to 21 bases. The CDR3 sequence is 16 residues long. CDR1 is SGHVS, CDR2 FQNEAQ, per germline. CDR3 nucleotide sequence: TGTGCCAGCAGCTTAATGAGTCGGGGGGCAGAGGGGGAGCAGTACTTC. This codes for CASSLMSRGAEGEQYF.

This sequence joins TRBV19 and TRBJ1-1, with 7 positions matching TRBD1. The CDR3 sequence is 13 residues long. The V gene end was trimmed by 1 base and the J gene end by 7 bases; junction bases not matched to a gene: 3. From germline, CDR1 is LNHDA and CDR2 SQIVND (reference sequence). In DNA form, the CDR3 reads TGTGCCAGTAGTATAGTACCAGGGGGTGAAGCTTTCTTT. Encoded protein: CASSIVPGGEAFF.

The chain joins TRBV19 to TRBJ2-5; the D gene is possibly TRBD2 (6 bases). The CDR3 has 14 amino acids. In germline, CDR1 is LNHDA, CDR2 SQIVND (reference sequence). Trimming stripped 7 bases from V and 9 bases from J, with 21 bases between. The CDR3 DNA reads TGTGCCAGTAATCAGGGAGGATCTCAAGCGGCCCAGTACTTC. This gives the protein CASNQGGSQAAQYF. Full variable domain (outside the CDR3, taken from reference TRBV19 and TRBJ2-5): DGGITQSPKYLFRKEGQNVTLSCEQNLNHDAMYWYRQDPGQGLRLIYYSQIVNDFQKGDIAEGYSVSREKKESFPLTVTSAQKNPTAFYLCASNQGGSQAAQYFGPGTRLLVL.

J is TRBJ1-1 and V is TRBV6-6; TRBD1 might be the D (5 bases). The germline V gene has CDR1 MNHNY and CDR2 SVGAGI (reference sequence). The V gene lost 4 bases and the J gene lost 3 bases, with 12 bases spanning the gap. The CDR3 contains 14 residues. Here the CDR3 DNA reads TGTGCCAGCAGTTTTGAAAGGGGCGACACTGAAGCTTTCTTT. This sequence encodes CASSFERGDTEAFF.